The 10 T cell receptor beta chains below all came from one sample that was sequenced in a study of response to subunit inactivated influenza vaccine. TCRdb fed the RT-PCR reads into MiXCR, producing one record per CDR3 protein. The repertoire holds some 500,000 distinct CDR3 sequences, with approximately 24% as singletons. Sample: CD4+ T cells sorted from PBMCs, taken more than 4 days after vaccination. These TCRs come from a man between 50 and 59 years old who received an inactivated influenza vaccine.

The chain employs TRBV20-1 and TRBJ2-7; 8 bases match TRBD1. Trimming at V came to 7 bases and at J to 0 bases, leaving 8 bases not matched to a gene. The CDR3 covers 14 residues. CDR1 DFQATT and CDR2 SNEGSKA come from the germline V gene (reference sequence). In nucleotides, the CDR3 is TGCAGTGGGATCGGACAGGGAAGCTCCTACGAGCAGTACTTC. Its translation is CSGIGQGSSYEQYF.

This clonotype turned up a few times. The chain couples TRBV28 to TRBJ2-7; D is possibly TRBD2 (5 bases). The CDR3 loop spans 15 amino acids. The V and J ends lost 5 bases and 4 bases respectively, with 18 bases between them. Germline-derived CDR1 and CDR2 are MDHEN and SYDVKM. In DNA, the CDR3 is TGTGCCAGCAGTCCGAGCGGTAAGGCCTCATACGAGCAGTACTTC. This sequence encodes CASSPSGKASYEQYF.

The J gene is TRBJ2-7, the V gene TRBV7-6; 14 bases line up with TRBD2. The CDR3 contains 15 residues. Germline V lookup: CDR1 SGHVS, CDR2 FNYEAQ. V lost 5 bases to trimming and J lost 7 bases; unmatched junction nucleotides: 7. The CDR3: CASSGGLAGVGEQYF. In nucleotides, the CDR3 is TGTGCCAGCAGCGGGGGACTAGCGGGAGTGGGAGAGCAGTACTTC.

This clonotype has just a few counts. The chain is built from TRBV2 and TRBJ2-6; D gene unclear. V was trimmed by 4 bases and J by 4 bases, leaving 11 bases between them. Germline-derived CDR1 and CDR2 are SNHLY and FYNNEI. The CDR3 totals 15 residues. The CDR3 loop reads CASSGGYTGANVLTF. The CDR3 DNA sequence: TGTGCCAGCAGTGGAGGTTACACCGGGGCCAACGTCCTGACTTTC. Full variable domain (missing parts from reference TRBV2 and TRBJ2-6): EPEVTQTPSHQVTQMGQEVILRCVPISNHLYFYWYRQILGQKVEFLVSFYNNEISEKSEIFDDQFSVERPDGSNFTLKIRSTKLEDSAMYFCASSGGYTGANVLTFGAGSRLTVL.

Only a few counts were recorded for this clonotype. The CDR3 coding sequence is TGCAGCGTCGCCGAACAGGGGATCAATCAGCCCCAGCATTTT. It yields the protein CSVAEQGINQPQHF. V is TRBV29-1 and J is TRBJ1-5; 7 nucleotides align to TRBD1. Unmatched junction bases numbered 8, after V lost 6 bases and J lost 3 bases. Germline lookup yields CDR1 SQVTM and CDR2 ANQGSEA. The CDR3 sequence is 14 residues long.

The chain employs TRBV29-1 and TRBJ2-2; D call uncertain. This CDR3 is built from 16 residues. Germline V gene sequence: CDR1 SQVTM, CDR2 ANQGSEA. The germline V and J ends were trimmed by 0 bases and 3 bases, with 14 bases remaining between them. CDR3 DNA sequence: TGCAGCGTTGAAGATCCCACGAGAAGAGACACCGGGGAGCTGTTTTTT. Translated: CSVEDPTRRDTGELFF.

V and J are TRBV5-1 and TRBJ1-1, with a possible D match to TRBD1 (6 bases). V lost 1 base to trimming and J lost 1 base, with 11 bases between them. The germline CDR1 and CDR2 sequences are SGHRS and YFSETQ. The CDR3 spans 15 residues. This chain's CDR3 is CASSLRGDPNTEAFF. The CDR3 DNA reads as TGCGCCAGCAGCTTGAGGGGGGACCCGAACACTGAAGCTTTCTTT.

V and J are TRBV3-1 and TRBJ2-1; 9 bases fit TRBD1. The CDR3 spans 15 residues. Trimming cost V 4 bases and J 6 bases; bases outside gene matches: 7. Germline CDR1 LGHDT, CDR2 YNNKEL (reference sequence). The CDR3 nucleotides are TGTGCCAGCAGCCTCCCGTCGACAGGGGGCAATGAGCAGTTCTTC. Protein product: CASSLPSTGGNEQFF.

This chain links TRBV12-3 or TRBV12-4 with TRBJ2-5; perhaps TRBD1 as D (6 bases). The ends were cut back, 4 bases at V and 2 bases at J, with 11 bases in the middle. CDR3 length: 14 amino acids. CDR3: CASSSRTAQETQYF. CDR3 bases: TGTGCCAGCAGTTCGCGGACAGCTCAAGAGACCCAGTACTTC.

This clonotype was observed a few times. The gene calls are TRBV20-1 and TRBJ1-5; D remains ambiguous. The CDR3 is 13 amino acids. Germline V lookup: CDR1 DFQATT, CDR2 SNEGSKA (reference sequence). Trimming took off 5 bases at V and 7 bases at J, with 15 bases between the two ends. The CDR3 protein is CSAGRTGRQPQHF. As DNA, the CDR3 is TGCAGTGCTGGCAGGACCGGGAGGCAGCCCCAGCATTTT.